Below, 11 T cell receptor beta chains from the same sample are listed, as sequenced in a study of control samples from healthy donors and cancer patients. The protocol was immunoSEQ multiplex PCR, while the TCRdb copy is restricted to in-frame clones and leaves out a portion. This sample has about 92,000 clones; roughly 78% occur once, and the top ten carry around 10%. Sequencing input: blood. The receptors here all came from a woman aged 55-69 years in good health.

V usage is TRBV5-1 and J usage is TRBJ2-2, with D hard to call. Trimming removed 4 bases from V and 4 bases from J, with 14 bases in between. The CDR3 totals 15 residues. Germline CDR1 reads SGHRS; CDR2 reads YFSETQ. CDR3 bases: TGCGCCAGCAGCCTAACGGACCCAACCACCGGGGAGCTGTTTTTT. It codes for CASSLTDPTTGELFF.

The CDR3 DNA reads as TGTGCCAGCAGTTACTGGGGTCGTGACGAGCAGTACTTC. Its protein is CASSYWGRDEQYF. The chain uses TRBV6-6 and TRBJ2-7, with D hard to call. CDR3 length: 13 amino acids. From germline, CDR1 is MNHNY and CDR2 SVGAGI (reference sequence). V was clipped by 1 base and J by 5 bases, with 9 bases between them.

This clone is a singleton in its sample. V usage is TRBV10-3 and J usage is TRBJ1-2; D is possibly TRBD1 (5 bases). The CDR3 runs 14 residues. The germline V gene has CDR1 ENHRY and CDR2 SYGVKD. V was trimmed by 2 bases and J by 8 bases, leaving 15 bases between them. As DNA, the CDR3 is TGTGCCATCAGTGAGACCGTCCAGGGTTACGGCTACACCTTC. It translates to CAISETVQGYGYTF.

This chain connects TRBV7-9 to TRBJ2-2; the D is unclear. The CDR3 extends over 15 amino acids. V lost 3 bases and J lost 0, with 8 bases in between. Germline V gene data show CDR1 as SEHNR and CDR2 as FQNEAQ (reference sequence). The CDR3 DNA sequence: TGTGCCAGCAGCTTGCGGCTAGCGAACACCGGGGAGCTGTTTTTT. It yields the protein CASSLRLANTGELFF.

The chain employs TRBV6-1 and TRBJ2-3; D is tentatively TRBD1 or TRBD2 (5 bases each). CDR1 MNHNS and CDR2 SASEGT come from the germline V gene. Trimming took 1 base from V and 6 from J, leaving 11 bases between them. The CDR3 contains 14 residues. CDR3 protein: CASSEGGIGDTQYF. The CDR3 DNA reads TGTGCCAGCAGTGAAGGGGGGATCGGGGATACGCAGTATTTT.

The chain links TRBV3-1 (or the pseudogene TRBV3-2) to TRBJ1-1; 7 nucleotides align to TRBD1. This CDR3 contains 18 residues. V dropped 3 bases and J dropped 4; count of bases not matched to a gene: 17. The germline CDR1 and CDR2 sequences are LGHDT and YNNKEL (reference sequence). This CDR3 is CASSQRHRGGMEVTEAFF. In DNA form, the CDR3 reads TGTGCCAGCAGCCAGCGCCACAGGGGTGGGATGGAGGTCACTGAAGCTTTCTTT.

This clone came up a few times. This chain uses TRBV28 with TRBJ1-2; the D is unclear. CDR1 and CDR2 from the germline V gene are MDHEN and SYDVKM. V gave up 3 bases and J gave up 2 bases, with 7 bases separating them. The CDR3 consists of 13 residues. CDR3 residues: CASSFGRNYGYTF. The CDR3 nucleotides are TGTGCCAGCAGTTTCGGGCGAAACTATGGCTACACCTTC.

The genes are TRBV2 and TRBJ1-2; D not resolved. This CDR3 region has 12 residues. The germline V gene encodes CDR1 SNHLY and CDR2 FYNNEI. V was shortened by 6 bases and J by 8 bases, with 13 bases between the two germline ends. CDR3 sequence (DNA): TGTGCCAGCAGGGGGTGGGGATACGGCTACACCTTC. Encoded protein: CASRGWGYGYTF. Full variable domain (missing parts from reference TRBV2 and TRBJ1-2): EPEVTQTPSHQVTQMGQEVILRCVPISNHLYFYWYRQILGQKVEFLVSFYNNEISEKSEIFDDQFSVERPDGSNFTLKIRSTKLEDSAMYFCASRGWGYGYTFGSGTRLTVV.

The table lists this clone with a few counts. The chain couples TRBV29-1 to TRBJ2-3; 7 nucleotides align to TRBD1. The CDR3 covers 14 residues. With 7 bases clipped from V and 2 bases from J, the junction kept 9 bases outside the gene matches. The germline CDR1 and CDR2 sequences are SQVTM and ANQGSEA. CDR3 protein: CSGKDRPVTDTQYF. DNA for the CDR3: TGCAGCGGTAAGGACAGGCCTGTCACAGATACGCAGTATTTT.

The chain recombines TRBV7-7 with TRBJ2-5; 13 bases fit TRBD2. CDR3 length: 16 amino acids. V was pared by 2 bases and J by 5 bases, with 5 bases of the junction left unmatched. Germline CDR1 reads SSHAT; CDR2 reads FNYEAQ (reference sequence). In DNA form, the CDR3 reads TGTGCCAGCAGCTTACAACTAGCGGGGGGGCCGGAGACCCAGTACTTC. This gives the protein CASSLQLAGGPETQYF.

The chain uses TRBV3-1 (or the pseudogene TRBV3-2) and TRBJ2-1; the D is unclear. Trimming took off 3 bases at V and 7 bases at J, with 19 bases between the two ends. Germline CDR1 reads LGHDT; CDR2 reads YNNKEL (reference sequence). The CDR3 runs 16 residues. The CDR3 reads CASSHDSREVRNEQFF. The CDR3, as DNA: TGTGCCAGCAGCCATGATAGCCGCGAGGTCCGGAATGAGCAGTTCTTC.